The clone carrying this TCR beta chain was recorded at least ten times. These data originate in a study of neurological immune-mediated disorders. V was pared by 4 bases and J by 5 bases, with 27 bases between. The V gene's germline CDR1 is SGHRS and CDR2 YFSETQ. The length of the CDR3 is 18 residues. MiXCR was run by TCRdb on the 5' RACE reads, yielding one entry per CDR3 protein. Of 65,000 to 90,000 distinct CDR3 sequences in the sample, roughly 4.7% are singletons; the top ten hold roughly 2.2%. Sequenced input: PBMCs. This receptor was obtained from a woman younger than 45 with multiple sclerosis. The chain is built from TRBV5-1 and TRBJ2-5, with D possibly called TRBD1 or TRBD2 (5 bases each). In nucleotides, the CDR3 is TGCGCCAGCAGCCCAGGGTCGGGGTCTTCGGTTTTTATGGAGACCCAGTACTTC. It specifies CASSPGSGSSVFMETQYF.